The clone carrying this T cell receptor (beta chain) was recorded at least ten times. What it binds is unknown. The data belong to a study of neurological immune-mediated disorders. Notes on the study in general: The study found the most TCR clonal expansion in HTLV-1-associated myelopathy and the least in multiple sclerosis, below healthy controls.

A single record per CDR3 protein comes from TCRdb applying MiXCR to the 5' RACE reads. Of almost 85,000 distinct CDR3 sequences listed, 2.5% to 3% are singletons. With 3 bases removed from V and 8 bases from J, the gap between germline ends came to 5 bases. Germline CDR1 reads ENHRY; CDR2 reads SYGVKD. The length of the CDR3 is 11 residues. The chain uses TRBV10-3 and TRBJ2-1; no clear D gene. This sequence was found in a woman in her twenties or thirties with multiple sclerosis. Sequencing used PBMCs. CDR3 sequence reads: CAISDPHEQFF. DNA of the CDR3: TGTGCCATCAGTGACCCCCATGAGCAGTTCTTC.